Listed below are T cell receptor beta chains from one sample, sequenced in a study of patients and donors after allogeneic stem cell transplantation. One entry per CDR3 protein, called by TCRdb with MiXCR from the RT-PCR reads. Found here are roughly 940,000 distinct CDR3 sequences, 15% to 20% of them singletons; the top ten hold roughly 6%. The sequenced sample consisted of blood, either unsorted or a sorted T cell fraction (not recorded which). The receptor set was obtained from a human donor who was either an allogeneic HSCT recipient or a stem cell or donor lymphocyte infusion donor (not recorded which). It is not recorded whose cells these are; they may come from a transplant donor. Both conserved end residues are part of each CDR3. A D gene is named only where the DNA matches it firmly. Expanded clones get a size class; other rows say once, few or many, or leave the size out.

clone_size	d_call	j_call	v_call	cdr3_aa	cdr3_nt
once	TRBD1	TRBJ1-4	TRBV4-3	CASSQDRGHNEKLFF	TGCGCCAGCAGCCAGGACAGGGGGCACAATGAAAAACTGTTTTTT
few	NA	TRBJ1-1	TRBV11-2	CASSGPDPSGAKNTEAFF	TGTGCCAGCAGCGGGCCTGACCCATCGGGGGCTAAGAACACTGAAGCTTTCTTT
NA	NA	TRBJ1-1	TRBV7-9	CASSFIHGGSTEAFF	TGTGCCAGCAGCTTCATTCACGGGGGGAGCACTGAAGCTTTCTTT
NA	NA	TRBJ2-7	TRBV6-5	CASSYSTSSYKQYF	TGTGCCAGCAGTTACTCAACTAGTTCCTACAAGCAGTACTTC
NA	TRBD1	TRBJ2-5	TRBV25-1	CASSVTGTETQYF	TGTGCCAGCAGTGTGACAGGGACAGAGACCCAGTACTTC
few	NA	TRBJ2-1	TRBV4-2	CASSHSTSYNEQFF	TGTGCCAGCAGCCATTCAACCTCCTACAATGAGCAGTTCTTC
few	TRBD1	TRBJ1-2	TRBV24-1	CATSDSPGQGAYGYTF	TGTGCCACCAGTGATTCTCCCGGACAGGGGGCCTATGGCTACACCTTC
few	NA	TRBJ1-1	TRBV29-1	CSVQLSEAFF	TGCAGCGTACAGCTTTCTGAAGCTTTCTTT
NA	NA	TRBJ1-6	TRBV2	CASSRYREHNSPLHF	TGTGCCAGCAGTCGATACAGGGAACATAATTCACCCCTCCACTTT
many	NA	TRBJ1-5	TRBV27	CASSWTENQPQHF	TGTGCCAGCAGTTGGACAGAAAATCAGCCCCAGCATTTT
NA	TRBD1	TRBJ2-5	TRBV18	CASSPPGTVGETQYF	TGTGCCAGCTCACCTCCGGGGACAGTCGGTGAGACCCAGTACTTC
NA	TRBD2	TRBJ2-5	TRBV12-3/TRBV12-4	CASSSLAGGPRGETQYF	TGTGCCAGCAGTTCATTAGCGGGGGGCCCAAGAGGAGAGACCCAGTACTTC
few	TRBD2	TRBJ2-7	TRBV5-1	CASSLAGGGADEQYF	TGCGCCAGCAGCTTGGCCGGCGGGGGGGCGGACGAGCAGTACTTC
few	TRBD1	TRBJ1-5	TRBV30	CACGQAISNQPQHF	TGTGCCTGCGGACAGGCGATTAGCAATCAGCCCCAGCATTTT
many	TRBD1	TRBJ1-6	TRBV12-3/TRBV12-4	CASSFSGTANPRSYNSPLHF	TGTGCCAGCAGTTTCTCCGGGACAGCGAATCCGAGATCCTATAATTCACCCCTCCACTTT
few	TRBD1	TRBJ1-5	TRBV20-1	CSAREGTVNQPQHF	TGCAGTGCTAGAGAGGGGACAGTCAATCAGCCCCAGCATTTT
few	NA	TRBJ1-6	TRBV4-3	CASSQDTTGHSYNSPLHF	TGCGCCAGCAGCCAAGATACAACAGGGCACTCCTATAATTCACCCCTCCACTTT
few	NA	TRBJ2-7	TRBV5-6	CASSFDPTYEQYF	TGTGCCAGCAGCTTCGACCCCACCTACGAGCAGTACTTC